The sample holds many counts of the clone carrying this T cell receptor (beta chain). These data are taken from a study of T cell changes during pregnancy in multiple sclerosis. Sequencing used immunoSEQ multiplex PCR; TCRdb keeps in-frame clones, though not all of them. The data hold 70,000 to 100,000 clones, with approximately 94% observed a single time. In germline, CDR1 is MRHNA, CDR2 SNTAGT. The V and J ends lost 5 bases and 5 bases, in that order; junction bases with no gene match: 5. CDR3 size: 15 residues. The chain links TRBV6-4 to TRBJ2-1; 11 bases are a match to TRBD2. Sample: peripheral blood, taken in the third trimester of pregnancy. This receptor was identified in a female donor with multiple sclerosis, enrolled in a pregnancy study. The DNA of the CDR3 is TGTGCCAGCAGTAAACTAGCGGGAGCCAACAATGAGCAGTTCTTC. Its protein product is CASSKLAGANNEQFF.